Following are 13 T cell receptor beta chains from one sample sequenced in a study of T cells in Graves' hyperthyroidism and ophthalmopathy. Researchers took RNA transcripts and amplified the TCR beta CDR3 regions from them. First-round RT-PCR targeting the TCR CDR3 was performed with the HTBI primer set. MiXCR, run by TCRdb on the multiplex PCR reads, gives a single entry per CDR3 protein. This repertoire shows more than 300,000 distinct CDR3 sequences, around a sixth found once; its top ten account for around two fifths. Sequenced input: blood. The receptors shown here come from a man younger than 30 with Graves' ophthalmopathy.

Of note for this clonotype: Possible read error: a much larger clone is one base away. CDR3 DNA sequence: TGTGCCAGCAGCCGAGTGACAGGCACTGAAGCTTTCTTT. Its protein is CASSRVTGTEAFF. V and J are TRBV3-1 and TRBJ1-1; possible D gene TRBD1, 6 bases. V lost 4 bases and J lost 4, with 10 bases in between. The germline V gene has CDR1 LGHDT and CDR2 YNNKEL (reference sequence). This CDR3 comprises 13 residues.

The chain carries TRBV28 and TRBJ1-5; 9 nucleotides agree with TRBD1. The CDR3 loop spans 21 amino acids. J gave up 2 bases and V 3 bases, and 20 bases lay outside the gene matches. Germline values: CDR1 MDHEN, CDR2 SYDVKM. The CDR3 loop is CASSFEAPRTGERIGNQPQHF. In nucleotides, the CDR3 is TGTGCCAGCAGTTTTGAGGCCCCGCGGACAGGGGAGAGAATTGGCAATCAGCCCCAGCATTTT.

In this sample, this clonotype turned up many times. V and J are TRBV12-3 or TRBV12-4 and TRBJ2-7, with TRBD1 as a possible D gene (5 bases). The CDR3 extends over 15 amino acids. Trimming took off 3 bases at V and 2 bases at J, with 14 bases between the two ends. The CDR3 reads CASSFPSQGTYEQYF. Here the CDR3 DNA reads TGTGCCAGCAGTTTTCCGTCCCAGGGCACCTACGAGCAGTACTTC.

The chain combines TRBV24-1 with TRBJ1-2, with 7 bases aligning to TRBD1. From germline, CDR1 is KGHDR and CDR2 SFDVKD. V shed 3 bases and J 10 bases; nucleotides not matched to a gene: 4. CDR3 size: 12 residues. In nucleotides, the CDR3 is TGTGCCACCAGTGATCCGGACAGGAACTACACCTTC. Translating it yields CATSDPDRNYTF.

This clonotype was recorded at least ten times. The rearrangement joins TRBV3-1 to TRBJ2-5, with D maybe TRBD1 (7 bases). Per germline, CDR1 LGHDT and CDR2 YNNKEL (reference sequence). The V end was cut by 1 base, the J end by 7 bases, with 19 bases between. There are 16 residues in the CDR3. CDR3: CASSQAGLQGLGTQYF. CDR3 coding DNA: TGTGCCAGCAGCCAAGCCGGACTACAGGGGCTCGGGACCCAGTACTTC.

The rearrangement joins TRBV19 to TRBJ1-3; no definite D call. This CDR3 has 14 residues. V was shortened by 4 bases and J by 3 bases, with 10 bases between the two germline ends. Germline values: CDR1 LNHDA, CDR2 SQIVND (reference sequence). The CDR3 DNA reads TGTGCCAGTAGTACGACCTGGAGTGGAAACACCATATATTTT. Amino acid sequence: CASSTTWSGNTIYF.

This clonotype was observed at least ten times. The rearrangement uses TRBV7-3 and TRBJ1-1; D is unresolved. The CDR3 spans 13 residues. Germline V CDR1 and CDR2: SGHTA, FQGTGA. The ends were cut back, 6 bases at V and 1 base at J, with 9 bases in the middle. Here the CDR3 DNA reads TGTGCCAGCAGACTGGGCCGGAACACTGAAGCTTTCTTT. Translated, it gives CASRLGRNTEAFF.

This clonotype was seen repeatedly, ten times or more. The gene calls are TRBV6-6 and TRBJ1-3; D call uncertain. V lost 0 bases to trimming and J lost 4 bases, with 13 bases between them. The V gene's germline CDR1 is MNHNY and CDR2 SVGAGI (reference sequence). The CDR3 length is 16 residues. The CDR3 is CASSYSAAQAGNTIYF. The DNA of the CDR3 is TGTGCCAGCAGTTACTCGGCAGCCCAGGCGGGAAACACCATATATTTT.

The gene calls are TRBV20-1 and TRBJ2-5; TRBD2 matches at 9 bases. There are 14 residues in the CDR3. J was trimmed by 4 bases and V by 2 bases; bases with no gene match: 5. Looked up from germline, CDR1 is DFQATT and CDR2 is SNEGSKA (reference sequence). The CDR3 DNA sequence: TGCAGTGCTAGACAAGCGGGGGGAGGAGAGACCCAGTACTTC. Translated: CSARQAGGGETQYF.

A few counts support this clonotype. This rearrangement joins TRBV7-9 to TRBJ2-2; no clear D gene. Germline V gene lookup returns CDR1 SEHNR and CDR2 FQNEAQ (reference sequence). With 3 bases removed from V and 1 base from J, the gap between germline ends came to 6 bases. This CDR3 contains 14 residues. CDR3 DNA sequence: TGTGCCAGCAGCTTCTGGGTGAACACCGGGGAGCTGTTTTTT. Its translation is CASSFWVNTGELFF. Full variable domain (rest looked up from reference TRBV7-9 and TRBJ2-2): DTGVSQNPRHKITKRGQNVTFRCDPISEHNRLYWYRQTLGQGPEFLTYFQNEAQLEKSRLLSDRFSAERPKGSFSTLEIQRTEQGDSAMYLCASSFWVNTGELFFGEGSRLTVL.

This clonotype has only a few counts. A read error may produce the germline difference seen at one junction end. V is TRBV20-1 and J is TRBJ1-4; D gene ambiguous. This CDR3 has 13 residues. CDR1 is DFQATT and CDR2 is SNEGSKA in the germline V gene (reference sequence). CDR3 region: CSVIRSTNEKLLF. In DNA, the CDR3 is TGCAGTGTAATAAGGTCAACTAATGAAAAACTGCTTTTT.

The rearrangement joins TRBV7-9 to TRBJ1-6; tentative D call: TRBD1 (6 bases). Germline CDR1 is SEHNR and CDR2 is FQNEAQ (reference sequence). There are 15 residues in the CDR3. Deletions cut 1 base from V and 9 bases from J, with 13 bases between. The CDR3 bases are TGTGCCAGCAGCTTAGGTTGGGACATTGCTTCACCCCTCCACTTT. Protein: CASSLGWDIASPLHF.

This clonotype has more than one count but fewer than ten. The chain is built from TRBV7-2 and TRBJ1-3; 7 bases agree with TRBD1. V lost 5 bases and J lost 9; bases outside the gene matches: 16. This CDR3 is built from 16 residues. Germline CDR1 SGHTA, CDR2 FQGNSA. The CDR3 DNA is TGTGCCAGCAGCCCCCCCGGGACACGGTCAGGGGGCACCATATATTTT. Translating gives CASSPPGTRSGGTIYF.